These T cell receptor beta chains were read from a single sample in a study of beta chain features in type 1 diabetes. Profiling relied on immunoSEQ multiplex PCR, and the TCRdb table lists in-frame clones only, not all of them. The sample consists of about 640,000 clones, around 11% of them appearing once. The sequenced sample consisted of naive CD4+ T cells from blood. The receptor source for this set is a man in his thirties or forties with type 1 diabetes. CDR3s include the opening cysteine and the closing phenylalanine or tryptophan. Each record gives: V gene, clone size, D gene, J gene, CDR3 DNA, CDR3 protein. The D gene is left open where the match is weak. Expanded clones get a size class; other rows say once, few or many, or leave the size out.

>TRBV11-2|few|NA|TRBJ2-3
TGTGCCAGCAGCTTAGATCTAGGGAGCGCAGATACGCAGTATTTT
CASSLDLGSADTQYF
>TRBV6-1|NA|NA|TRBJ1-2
TGTGCCATCCGGGTAGGCTCTAACTATGGCTACACCTTC
CAIRVGSNYGYTF
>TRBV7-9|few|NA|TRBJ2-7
TGTGCCAGCAGCCCCGGGACGGGAAGCCAGGGGCAGTACTTC
CASSPGTGSQGQYF
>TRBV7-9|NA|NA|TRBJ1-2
TGTGCCAGCAGCTTTAGCCACGAGGGAGGGGAAGGCTACACCTTC
CASSFSHEGGEGYTF
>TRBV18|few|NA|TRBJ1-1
TGTGCCAGCTCACCAACTTCGAACACTGAAGCTTTCTTT
CASSPTSNTEAFF
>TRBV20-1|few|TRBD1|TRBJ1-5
TGCAGTGTCGACAGGGATCAGCCCCAGCATTTT
CSVDRDQPQHF
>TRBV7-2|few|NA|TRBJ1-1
TGTGCCAGCGGGTTGGTAGACACTGAAGCTTTCTTT
CASGLVDTEAFF
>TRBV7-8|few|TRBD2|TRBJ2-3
TGTGCCAGCAGCTCGGGCGGGGGGGCAGATACGCAGTATTTT
CASSSGGGADTQYF
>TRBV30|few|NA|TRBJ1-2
TGTGCCTGGAGTGTAGGCCGCCCTCCCGCTAACTATGGCTACACCTTC
CAWSVGRPPANYGYTF
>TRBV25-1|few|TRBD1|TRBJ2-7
TGTGCCAGCAGCTCGGGACAGGGGCTCTACGAGCAGTACTTC
CASSSGQGLYEQYF